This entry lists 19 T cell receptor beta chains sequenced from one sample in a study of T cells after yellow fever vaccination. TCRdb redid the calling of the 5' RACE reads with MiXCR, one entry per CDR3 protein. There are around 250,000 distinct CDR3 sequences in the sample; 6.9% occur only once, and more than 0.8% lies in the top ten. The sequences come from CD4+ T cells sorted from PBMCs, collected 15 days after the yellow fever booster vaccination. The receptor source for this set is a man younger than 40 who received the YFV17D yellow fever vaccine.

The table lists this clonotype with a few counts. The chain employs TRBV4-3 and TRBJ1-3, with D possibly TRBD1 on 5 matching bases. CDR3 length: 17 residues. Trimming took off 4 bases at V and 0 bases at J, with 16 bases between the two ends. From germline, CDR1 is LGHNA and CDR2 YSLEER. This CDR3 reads CASSPPKDISSGNTIYF. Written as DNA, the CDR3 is TGCGCCAGCAGCCCTCCCAAGGACATCTCCTCTGGAAACACCATATATTTT.

The CDR3 coding sequence is TGTGCCAGCAGCGGGCCTATGGGGGGCGCAGGTCGCACTGAAGCTTTCTTT. Translating it yields CASSGPMGGAGRTEAFF. The chain has TRBV6-2 or TRBV6-3 and TRBJ1-1; tentatively, D is TRBD1 (6 bases). CDR3 size: 17 residues. From germline, CDR1 is MNHEY and CDR2 SVGEGT. V was clipped by 6 bases and J by 4 bases, with 24 bases between them.

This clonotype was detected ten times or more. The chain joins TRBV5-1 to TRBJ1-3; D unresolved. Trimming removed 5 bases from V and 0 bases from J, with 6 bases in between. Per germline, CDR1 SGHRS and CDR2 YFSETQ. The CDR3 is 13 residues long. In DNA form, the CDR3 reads TGCGCCAGCAGACCGGGCTCTGGAAACACCATATATTTT. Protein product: CASRPGSGNTIYF.

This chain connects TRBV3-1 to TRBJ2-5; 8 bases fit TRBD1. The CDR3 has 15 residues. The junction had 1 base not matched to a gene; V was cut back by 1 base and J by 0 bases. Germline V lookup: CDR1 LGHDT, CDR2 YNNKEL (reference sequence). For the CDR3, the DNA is TGTGCCAGCAGCCAAGGGACAGGGTACCAAGAGACCCAGTACTTC. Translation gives CASSQGTGYQETQYF.

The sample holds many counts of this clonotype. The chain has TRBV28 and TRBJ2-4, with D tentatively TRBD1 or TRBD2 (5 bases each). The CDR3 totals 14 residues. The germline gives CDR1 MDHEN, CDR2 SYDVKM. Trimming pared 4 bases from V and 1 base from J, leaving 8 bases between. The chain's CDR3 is CASSWGTAKNIQYF. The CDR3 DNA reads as TGTGCCAGCAGTTGGGGGACGGCCAAAAACATTCAGTACTTC.

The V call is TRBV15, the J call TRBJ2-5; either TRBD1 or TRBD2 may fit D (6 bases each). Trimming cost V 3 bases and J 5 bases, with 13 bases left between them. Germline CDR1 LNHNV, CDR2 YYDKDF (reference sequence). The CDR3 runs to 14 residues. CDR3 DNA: TGTGCCACCAGCAGGGAGGGGGTGTTGGAGACCCAGTACTTC. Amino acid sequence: CATSREGVLETQYF. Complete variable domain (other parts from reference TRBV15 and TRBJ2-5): DAMVIQNPRYQVTQFGKPVTLSCSQTLNHNVMYWYQQKSSQAPKLLFHYYDKDFNNEADTPDNFQSRRPNTSFCFLDIRSPGLGDTAMYLCATSREGVLETQYFGPGTRLLVL.

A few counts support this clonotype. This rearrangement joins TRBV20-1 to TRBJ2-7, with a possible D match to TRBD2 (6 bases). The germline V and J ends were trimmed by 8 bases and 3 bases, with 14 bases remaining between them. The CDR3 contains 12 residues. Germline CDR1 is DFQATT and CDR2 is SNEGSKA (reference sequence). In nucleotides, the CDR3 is TGCAGTACGGGGGATAGCGTCTACGAGCAGTACTTC. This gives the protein CSTGDSVYEQYF.

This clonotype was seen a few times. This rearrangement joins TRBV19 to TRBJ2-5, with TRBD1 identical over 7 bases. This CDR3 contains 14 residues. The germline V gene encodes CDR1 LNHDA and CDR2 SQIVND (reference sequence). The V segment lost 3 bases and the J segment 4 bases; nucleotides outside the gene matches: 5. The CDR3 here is CASSIGTARETQYF. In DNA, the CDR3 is TGTGCCAGTAGTATTGGGACAGCCAGAGAGACCCAGTACTTC.

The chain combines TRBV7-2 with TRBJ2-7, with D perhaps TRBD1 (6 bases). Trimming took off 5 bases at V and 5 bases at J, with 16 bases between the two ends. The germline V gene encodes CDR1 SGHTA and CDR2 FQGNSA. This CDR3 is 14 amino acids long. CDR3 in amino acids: CASSAYRARDEQYF. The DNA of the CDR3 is TGTGCCAGCAGCGCCTACAGGGCTAGGGACGAGCAGTACTTC.

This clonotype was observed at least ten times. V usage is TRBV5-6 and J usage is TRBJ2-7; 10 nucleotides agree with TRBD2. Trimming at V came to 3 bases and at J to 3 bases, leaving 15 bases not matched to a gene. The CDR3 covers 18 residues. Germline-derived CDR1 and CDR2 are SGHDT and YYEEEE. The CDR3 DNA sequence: TGTGCCAGCAGCTATCGGGCTAGCGGGAGAAATAGCAACTACGAGCAGTACTTC. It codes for CASSYRASGRNSNYEQYF.

CDR3 in DNA: TGCGCCAGCAGCGACCTAGAGACCCAGTACTTC. Translated, it gives CASSDLETQYF. The chain is built from TRBV5-1 and TRBJ2-5; D ambiguous. Germline CDR1 is SGHRS and CDR2 is YFSETQ. The CDR3 contains 11 residues. Trimming cost V 4 bases and J 4 bases, with 5 bases left between them.

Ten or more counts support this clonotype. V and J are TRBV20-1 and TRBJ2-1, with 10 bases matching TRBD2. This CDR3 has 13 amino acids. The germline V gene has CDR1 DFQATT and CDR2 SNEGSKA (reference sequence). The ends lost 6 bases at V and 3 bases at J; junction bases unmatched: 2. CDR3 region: CSAGLAVYNEQFF. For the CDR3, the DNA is TGCAGTGCAGGACTAGCGGTCTACAATGAGCAGTTCTTC.

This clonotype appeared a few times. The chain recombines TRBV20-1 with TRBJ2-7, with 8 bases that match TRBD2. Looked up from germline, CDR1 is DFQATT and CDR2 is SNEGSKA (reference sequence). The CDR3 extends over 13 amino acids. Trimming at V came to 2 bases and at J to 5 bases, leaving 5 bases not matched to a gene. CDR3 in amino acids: CSARNSGAHEQYF. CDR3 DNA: TGCAGTGCTAGAAATAGCGGGGCTCACGAGCAGTACTTC.

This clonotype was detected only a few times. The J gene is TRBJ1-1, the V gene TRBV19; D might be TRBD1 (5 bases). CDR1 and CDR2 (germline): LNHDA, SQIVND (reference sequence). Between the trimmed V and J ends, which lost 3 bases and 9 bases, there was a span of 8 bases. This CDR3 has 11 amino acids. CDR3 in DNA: TGTGCCAGTAGTATCAGGGCACAAGCTTTCTTT. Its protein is CASSIRAQAFF.

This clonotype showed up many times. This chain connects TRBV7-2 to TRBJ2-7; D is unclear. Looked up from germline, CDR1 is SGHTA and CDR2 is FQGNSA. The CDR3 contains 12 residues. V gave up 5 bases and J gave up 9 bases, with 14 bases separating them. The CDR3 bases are TGTGCCAGCAGCCTCCCCCTAGGTCGGCAGTACTTC. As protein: CASSLPLGRQYF.

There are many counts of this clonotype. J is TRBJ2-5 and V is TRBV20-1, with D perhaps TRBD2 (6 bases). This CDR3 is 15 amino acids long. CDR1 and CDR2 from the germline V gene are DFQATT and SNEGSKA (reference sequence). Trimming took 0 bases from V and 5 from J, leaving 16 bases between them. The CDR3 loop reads CSARDKGTGVETQYF. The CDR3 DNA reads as TGCAGTGCTAGAGATAAGGGGACGGGGGTCGAGACCCAGTACTTC.

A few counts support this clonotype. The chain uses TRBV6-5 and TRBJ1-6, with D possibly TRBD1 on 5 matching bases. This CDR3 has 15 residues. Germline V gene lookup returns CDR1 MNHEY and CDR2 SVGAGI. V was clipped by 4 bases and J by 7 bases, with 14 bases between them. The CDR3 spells CASSFDRDANSPLHF. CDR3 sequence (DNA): TGTGCCAGCAGTTTCGACCGGGACGCAAATTCACCCCTCCACTTT.

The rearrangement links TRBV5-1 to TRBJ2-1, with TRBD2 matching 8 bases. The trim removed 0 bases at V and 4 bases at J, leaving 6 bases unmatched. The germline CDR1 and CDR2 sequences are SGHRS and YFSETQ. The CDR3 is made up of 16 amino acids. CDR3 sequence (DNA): TGCGCCAGCAGCTTGGTAGCGGGAATGGGGTACAATGAGCAGTTCTTC. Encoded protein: CASSLVAGMGYNEQFF.

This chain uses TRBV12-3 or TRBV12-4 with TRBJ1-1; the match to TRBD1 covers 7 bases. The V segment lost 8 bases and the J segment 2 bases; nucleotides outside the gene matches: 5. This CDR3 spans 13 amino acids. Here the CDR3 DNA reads TGTGCCAGCTCGGGACAGAGTAACACTGAAGCTTTCTTT. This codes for CASSGQSNTEAFF.